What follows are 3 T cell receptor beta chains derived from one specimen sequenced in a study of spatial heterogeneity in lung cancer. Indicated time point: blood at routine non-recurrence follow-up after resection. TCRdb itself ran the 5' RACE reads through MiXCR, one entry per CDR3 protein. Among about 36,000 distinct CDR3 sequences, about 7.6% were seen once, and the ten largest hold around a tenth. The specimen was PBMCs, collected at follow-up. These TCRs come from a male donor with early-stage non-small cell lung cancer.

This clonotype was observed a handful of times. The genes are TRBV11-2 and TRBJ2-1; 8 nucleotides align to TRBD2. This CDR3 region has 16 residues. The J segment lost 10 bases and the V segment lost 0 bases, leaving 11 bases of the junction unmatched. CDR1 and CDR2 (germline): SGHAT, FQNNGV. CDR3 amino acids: CASSLDGTSRSGEQFF. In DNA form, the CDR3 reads TGTGCCAGCAGCTTAGATGGGACTAGTAGGTCGGGGGAGCAGTTCTTC.

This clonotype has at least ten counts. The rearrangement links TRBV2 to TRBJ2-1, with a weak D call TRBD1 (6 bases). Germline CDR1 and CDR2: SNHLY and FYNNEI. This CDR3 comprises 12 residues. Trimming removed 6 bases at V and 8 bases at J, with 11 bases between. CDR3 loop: CASRGDIDEQFF. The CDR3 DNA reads TGTGCCAGCAGAGGGGACATCGATGAGCAGTTCTTC.

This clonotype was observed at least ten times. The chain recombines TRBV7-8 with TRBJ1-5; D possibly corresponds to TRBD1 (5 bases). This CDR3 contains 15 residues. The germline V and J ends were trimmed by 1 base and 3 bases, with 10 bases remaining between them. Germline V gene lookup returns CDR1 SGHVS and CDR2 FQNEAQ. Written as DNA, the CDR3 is TGTGCCAGCAGCTTAGAGGGCAGGGACAATCAGCCCCAGCATTTT. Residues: CASSLEGRDNQPQHF.